These T cell receptor beta chains were read from a single sample in a study of CD8 T cells in ankylosing spondylitis. TCRdb redid the calling of the 5' RACE reads with MiXCR, one entry per CDR3 protein. The sample has around 250,000 distinct CDR3 sequences, 32% seen once. Input material: blood, either unsorted or a sorted T cell fraction (not recorded which). These TCRs come from a male donor with ankylosing spondylitis or in good health (not recorded which). Each CDR3 is given with its conserved first and last residue. Fields, in order: CDR3 protein, CDR3 DNA, clone size, D gene, J gene, V gene. D genes are given only for firm matches. The listing skips clone size in some rows; elsewhere it reads once, few, many or a size class.

CASSLNTFETQYF | TGTGCCAGCAGCTTAAACACCTTCGAGACCCAGTACTTC | . | . | TRBJ2-5 | TRBV7-3
CSVKQGNYGYTF | TGCAGCGTAAAACAGGGGAACTATGGCTACACCTTC | . | TRBD1 | TRBJ1-2 | TRBV29-1
CSARTGVADTQYF | TGCAGTGCAAGGACAGGGGTGGCAGATACGCAGTATTTT | few | TRBD1 | TRBJ2-3 | TRBV20-1
CASTGTSGGPRGNEQFF | TGTGCCAGCACCGGGACTAGCGGGGGGCCGAGGGGTAATGAGCAGTTCTTC | . | TRBD2 | TRBJ2-1 | TRBV11-2
CASSFDRGHQPQHF | TGTGCCAGCAGCTTTGACAGGGGGCATCAGCCCCAGCATTTT | . | TRBD1 | TRBJ1-5 | TRBV11-2
CASSLVGRNNQPQHF | TGTGCCAGCAGCTTAGTGGGCAGGAACAATCAGCCCCAGCATTTT | . | . | TRBJ1-5 | TRBV7-2
CSASHRAGPPYEQYF | TGCAGTGCTAGCCACCGAGCGGGGCCCCCCTACGAGCAGTACTTC | few | TRBD2 | TRBJ2-7 | TRBV20-1
CASSPEWEGYGYTF | TGTGCCAGCAGCCCCGAGTGGGAGGGCTATGGCTACACCTTC | . | . | TRBJ1-2 | TRBV6-1
CANGPGSTTDTQYF | TGTGCCAACGGACCCGGGTCCACCACAGATACGCAGTATTTT | . | . | TRBJ2-3 | TRBV10-3
CASSSRTSGAKNIQYF | TGTGCCAGCAGCTCTCGGACTAGCGGAGCCAAAAACATTCAGTACTTC | . | TRBD2 | TRBJ2-4 | TRBV9
CASSPRTGGTGELFF | TGTGCCAGCAGTCCCAGGACAGGGGGTACCGGGGAGCTGTTTTTT | few | TRBD1 | TRBJ2-2 | TRBV12-3/TRBV12-4
CSELTGADTQYF | TGCAGCGAGCTGACCGGAGCAGATACGCAGTATTTT | . | . | TRBJ2-3 | TRBV29-1
CSASYGGGWSYNEQFF | TGCAGTGCTAGTTATGGGGGGGGCTGGTCCTACAATGAGCAGTTCTTC | . | . | TRBJ2-1 | TRBV20-1
CASSRTGDEQYF | TGTGCCAGCAGTCGTACAGGGGACGAGCAGTACTTC | few | TRBD1 | TRBJ2-7 | TRBV7-8
CASSTSSEQYF | TGCGCCAGCAGTACATCGTCGGAGCAGTACTTC | . | . | TRBJ2-7 | TRBV10-2
CASSLTGVGAFF | TGTGCCAGCAGCTTAACAGGGGTTGGAGCTTTCTTT | many | TRBD1 | TRBJ1-1 | TRBV6-5
CASAGGGDYGYTF | TGTGCCAGCGCCGGGGGCGGCGACTATGGCTACACCTTC | . | . | TRBJ1-2 | TRBV3-1
CASSGTSGFLSTDTQYF | TGTGCCAGCAGCGGGACTAGCGGGTTTCTTAGCACAGATACGCAGTATTTT | . | TRBD2 | TRBJ2-3 | TRBV28
CCARDPWGGLNTGELFF | TGCTGTGCTAGAGATCCCTGGGGGGGCTTGAACACCGGGGAGCTGTTTTTT | few | . | TRBJ2-2 | TRBV20-1
CATSRVTGGLVYNEQFF | TGTGCCACCAGCAGAGTTACAGGGGGCTTGGTTTACAATGAGCAGTTCTTC | few | TRBD1 | TRBJ2-1 | TRBV15
CSVDWGQGMSYYGYTF | TGCAGCGTTGACTGGGGACAGGGGATGTCCTACTATGGCTACACCTTC | few | TRBD1 | TRBJ1-2 | TRBV29-1
CSARGRTGELFF | TGCAGTGCCCGGGGCAGGACCGGGGAGCTGTTTTTT | . | . | TRBJ2-2 | TRBV20-1
CASSLVFTSEQFF | TGCGCCAGCAGCTTGGTCTTTACGAGTGAGCAGTTCTTC | many | . | TRBJ2-1 | TRBV5-1
CASQGRRHQETQYF | TGTGCCAGCCAGGGTCGGCGGCACCAAGAGACCCAGTACTTC | . | . | TRBJ2-5 | TRBV12-3/TRBV12-4
CSGRTGDEQYF | TGCAGCGGCCGGACTGGGGACGAGCAGTACTTC | few | . | TRBJ2-7 | TRBV29-1
CASSLGAAETQYF | TGTGCCAGCAGTTTGGGGGCCGCGGAGACCCAGTACTTC | . | . | TRBJ2-5 | TRBV28
CASSYSREENEKLFF | TGTGCCAGCAGTTACTCGAGGGAGGAGAATGAAAAACTGTTTTTT | . | . | TRBJ1-4 | TRBV6-5
CSVDGWEDTQYF | TGCAGCGTTGACGGCTGGGAAGATACGCAGTATTTT | many | . | TRBJ2-3 | TRBV29-1